This TCR beta chain was captured in a study of control samples from healthy donors and cancer patients (dated by TCRdb to 2018 to 2021). In regard to this clone: The antigen it recognizes is unknown. Nothing much larger sits one base from this clone, and base qualities are not available.

For CDR1 and CDR2, the germline V gene (reference sequence) lists LNHDA and SQIVND. Trimming removed 6 bases from V and 7 bases from J; the gene matches leave 19 bases unexplained. There are 18 amino acids in the CDR3, from cysteine to phenylalanine inclusive. The sequence is cut down to CDR3 DNA, 54 bases in frame from base 1. Libraries were constructed by the immunoSEQ multiplex PCR assay. Held by TCRdb, this immuneACCESS table contains in-frame sequences only and omits some clones. Under half of the omission traces to an unresolved V gene where checked; the cause of the rest is unknown. The sample table contains 150,000 to 200,000 clones; only one count was recorded for 80% to 95% of them. The ten largest clonotypes hold about 2.1% of the sample.

This chain joins TRBV19 to TRBJ2-3; TRBD2 agrees with 10 junctional bases. Sample: blood. The sequence was collected from a woman aged 40 to 49 in good health. The nucleotide sequence is given as TGTGCCAGTAGCGGTCGACTTCTAGCGGGGGCCCCAGAGCATACGCAGTATTTT. This is translated as CASSGRLLAGAPEHTQYF.